The 23 T cell receptor beta chains presented below share a single source sample, sequenced in a study of blood T cell repertoires in COVID-19. Using immunoSEQ multiplex PCR, the repertoire was profiled, and TCRdb retains in-frame clones only, with some absent. Of a few hundred thousand clones in the sample, approximately 92% were seen once. Source material: peripheral blood. The receptors shown here come from a woman in her 30s with COVID-19, enrolled during active disease.

The V and J genes are TRBV10-3 and TRBJ1-1; D perhaps matches TRBD1 (5 bases). Germline lookup yields CDR1 ENHRY and CDR2 SYGVKD. The CDR3 is made up of 14 amino acids. Trimming left V 2 bases short and J 0 bases short, with 7 bases between. CDR3 DNA sequence: TGTGCCATCAGTGAGGGACACATGAACACTGAAGCTTTCTTT. Amino acids: CAISEGHMNTEAFF.

This sequence joins TRBV28 and TRBJ1-2, with no clear D. CDR3 size: 13 residues. Looked up from germline, CDR1 is MDHEN and CDR2 is SYDVKM. Trimming pared 5 bases from V and 8 bases from J, leaving 15 bases between. DNA for the CDR3: TGTGCCAGCAGTACCCCAGGACTGAGAGGCTACACCTTC. Residues: CASSTPGLRGYTF.

The rearrangement uses TRBV6-5 and TRBJ1-1; D is unresolved. V shed 5 bases and J shed 1 base, with 11 bases lying between them. CDR1 and CDR2 (germline): MNHEY, SVGAGI. The CDR3 totals 14 residues. CDR3 coding DNA: TGTGCCAGCAGTCGAACAGAGCCGAACACTGAAGCTTTCTTT. This sequence encodes CASSRTEPNTEAFF.

The chain has TRBV19 and TRBJ1-2; 7 bases fit TRBD1. CDR1 LNHDA and CDR2 SQIVND come from the germline V gene (reference sequence). This CDR3 comprises 14 residues. V trimming: 3 bases; J trimming: 2 bases; junction bases outside the gene matches: 3. The CDR3 reads CASSIVTGNYGYTF. As DNA, the CDR3 is TGTGCCAGTAGTATCGTGACAGGGAACTATGGCTACACCTTC.

J is TRBJ1-4 and V is TRBV25-1; 10 bases line up with TRBD1. Germline trimming cut 4 bases from V and 8 bases from J; bases unmatched to any gene: 4. Germline CDR1 is MGHDK and CDR2 is SYGVNS. This CDR3 spans 14 amino acids. The CDR3 is CASSGTGGGEKLFF. The CDR3 region has the DNA TGTGCCAGCAGTGGGACAGGGGGGGGCGAAAAACTGTTTTTT.

The chain carries TRBV6-5 and TRBJ2-1, with D tentatively TRBD2 (6 bases). Germline V CDR1 and CDR2: MNHEY, SVGAGI. CDR3 size: 14 residues. V lost 6 bases to trimming and J lost 2 bases, with 11 bases between them. The CDR3 DNA follows: TGTGCCAGCAGGGCAGGCGGGACCTACAATGAGCAGTTCTTC. Its protein product is CASRAGGTYNEQFF.

The chain is built from TRBV27 and TRBJ2-3, with D maybe TRBD2 (6 bases). Germline assignment: CDR1 MNHEY and CDR2 SMNVEV (reference sequence). The CDR3 is 13 amino acids. Trimming took off 6 bases at V and 2 bases at J, with 9 bases between the two ends. The CDR3 protein is CASRWGLTDTQYF. The DNA of the CDR3 is TGTGCCAGCAGGTGGGGACTCACAGATACGCAGTATTTT.

The rearrangement links TRBV19 to TRBJ1-6, with 8 positions matching TRBD1. From germline, CDR1 is LNHDA and CDR2 SQIVND (reference sequence). CDR3 length equals 16 residues. V trimming: 5 bases; J trimming: 10 bases; junction bases outside the gene matches: 13. CDR3 loop: CASSFVSGQGGSPLHF. CDR3 nucleotide sequence: TGTGCCAGTAGTTTTGTCAGTGGACAGGGAGGCTCACCCCTCCACTTT.

The J gene is TRBJ2-5, the V gene TRBV28; maybe TRBD1 (6 bases). Germline V gene lookup returns CDR1 MDHEN and CDR2 SYDVKM. Between the trimmed V and J ends, which lost 5 bases and 3 bases, there was a span of 22 bases. The CDR3 is 17 amino acids. In DNA, the CDR3 is TGTGCCAGCAGTCCAAGTACCGGTTCGGGACATGAAGAGACCCAGTACTTC. Its protein product is CASSPSTGSGHEETQYF. The full variable domain, its missing parts supplied by reference TRBV28 and TRBJ2-5, is DVKVTQSSRYLVKRTGEKVFLECVQDMDHENMFWYRQDPGLGLRLIYFSYDVKMKEKGDIPEGYSVSREKKERFSLILESASTNQTSMYLCASSPSTGSGHEETQYFGPGTRLLVL.

This chain joins TRBV7-8 and TRBJ2-7, with 9 bases matching TRBD1. The CDR3 has 14 residues. V shed 6 bases, J shed 5 bases, and the junction held 8 bases outside the gene matches. Germline V CDR1 and CDR2: SGHVS, FQNEAQ. The CDR3 sequence is CASSQGQGRHEQYF. CDR3 nucleotide sequence: TGTGCCAGCAGTCAAGGACAGGGGCGCCACGAGCAGTACTTC.

The chain has TRBV2 and TRBJ2-2, with 7 bases aligning to TRBD1. The germline CDR1 and CDR2 sequences are SNHLY and FYNNEI. J was trimmed by 0 bases and V by 10 bases; bases with no gene match: 8. This CDR3 is built from 15 residues. CDR3 sequence reads: CAMSTDRSNTGELFF. Written as DNA, the CDR3 is TGTGCCATGAGCACGGACAGGTCGAACACCGGGGAGCTGTTTTTT.

The V gene is TRBV5-4, the J gene TRBJ2-3; D unclear. Germline loops: CDR1 SGHNT, CDR2 YYREEE (reference sequence). The CDR3 runs 12 residues. Trimming removed 5 bases at V and 2 bases at J, with 6 bases between. This CDR3 reads CASRENTDTQYF. The CDR3 DNA reads TGTGCCAGCAGGGAGAACACAGATACGCAGTATTTT. The full variable domain, completed using reference TRBV5-4 and TRBJ2-3, is ETGVTQSPTHLIKTRGQQVTLRCSSQSGHNTVSWYQQALGQGPQFIFQYYREEENGRGNFPPRFSGLQFPNYSSELNVNALELDDSALYLCASRENTDTQYFGPGTRLTVL.

This chain uses TRBV10-1 with TRBJ2-1, with D possibly matching TRBD2 (5 bases). Germline values: CDR1 WNHNN, CDR2 SYGVQD (reference sequence). This CDR3 comprises 13 residues. V was pared by 2 bases and J by 4 bases, with 6 bases between. CDR3 sequence reads: CASSESGYNEQFF. The DNA of the CDR3 is TGCGCCAGCAGTGAGAGCGGATACAATGAGCAGTTCTTC.

This clone was seen just once. The rearrangement joins TRBV6-5 to TRBJ2-3; D might be TRBD2 (5 bases). There are 13 residues in the CDR3. Per the germline V gene, CDR1 is MNHEY and CDR2 is SVGAGI. The germline V and J ends were trimmed by 8 bases and 0 bases, with 9 bases remaining between them. In nucleotides, the CDR3 is TGTGCCAGCGGGGTAGCGAGCACAGATACGCAGTATTTT. Its protein product is CASGVASTDTQYF.

The V and J genes are TRBV5-1 and TRBJ2-7, with D perhaps TRBD1 (5 bases). V was trimmed by 4 bases and J by 4 bases, leaving 12 bases between them. This CDR3 comprises 13 residues. CDR1 and CDR2 (germline): SGHRS, YFSETQ. The CDR3 protein is CASSPRQPYEQYF. The CDR3 DNA reads as TGCGCCAGCAGCCCGAGACAGCCTTACGAGCAGTACTTC.

The chain carries TRBV4-1 and TRBJ1-3; 8 bases line up with TRBD1. Germline V gene lookup returns CDR1 MGHRA and CDR2 YSYEKL. The CDR3 is 14 residues long. V dropped 4 bases and J dropped 3; count of bases not matched to a gene: 2. CDR3 sequence reads: CASSPTGDGNTIYF. In DNA, the CDR3 is TGCGCCAGCAGCCCGACAGGGGATGGAAACACCATATATTTT.

CDR3 in amino acids: CASSRQGQLTYEQYF. The CDR3 nucleotides are TGTGCCAGCTCAAGACAGGGACAGCTAACCTACGAGCAGTACTTC. The gene calls are TRBV18 and TRBJ2-7; 7 positions match TRBD1. J was trimmed by 2 bases and V by 5 bases; bases with no gene match: 9. Germline V gene data show CDR1 as KGHSH and CDR2 as LQKENI. The CDR3 is 15 residues long.

The chain employs TRBV12-5 and TRBJ2-2; TRBD1 matches 9 bases. Germline loops: CDR1 LGHNT, CDR2 FRNRAP. After removal of 6 bases from V and 5 bases from J, the junction contained 7 bases not matched to a gene. The length of the CDR3 is 15 residues. This CDR3 is CASGLDRGRTGELFF. CDR3 sequence (DNA): TGTGCTAGTGGCCTAGACAGGGGGAGAACCGGGGAGCTGTTTTTT. The complete variable domain, with remaining parts taken from reference TRBV12-5 and TRBJ2-2, reads DARVTQTPRHKVTEMGQEVTMRCQPILGHNTVFWYRQTMMQGLELLAYFRNRAPLDDSGMPKDRFSAEMPDATLATLKIQPSEPRDSAVYFCASGLDRGRTGELFFGEGSRLTVL.

To note about this clone: This specimen includes other DNA sequences encoding the same CDR3. V is TRBV2 and J is TRBJ2-7; a weak D match, TRBD2 (5 bases). CDR1 and CDR2 from the germline V gene are SNHLY and FYNNEI. CDR3 size: 13 residues. The germline V and J ends were trimmed by 4 bases and 0 bases, with 7 bases remaining between them. The DNA for the CDR3 is TGTGCCAGCAGTGTTCGGGGCTCCTACGAGCAGTACTTC. Amino acid sequence: CASSVRGSYEQYF.

In its sample, this clone was seen a few times. The DNA for the CDR3 is TGTGCCAGCAGTGAAGCGCCGGAGCCCCAGCATTTT. This gives the protein CASSEAPEPQHF. This chain connects TRBV6-1 to TRBJ1-5; D gene unclear. This CDR3 is built from 12 residues. The germline V gene has CDR1 MNHNS and CDR2 SASEGT. V was shortened by 0 bases and J by 8 bases, with 5 bases between the two germline ends.

This sequence joins TRBV6-1 and TRBJ2-7; tentatively, D is TRBD2 (5 bases). V lost 2 bases to trimming and J lost 3 bases, with 11 bases between them. Looked up from germline, CDR1 is MNHNS and CDR2 is SASEGT. The CDR3 length is 14 residues. CDR3 in DNA: TGTGCCAGCAGTGAAACTCTGGACTTCTACGAGCAGTACTTC. Translation: CASSETLDFYEQYF.

V usage is TRBV6-5 and J usage is TRBJ2-7, with TRBD2 matching 8 bases. CDR3 size: 14 residues. J gave up 3 bases and V 6 bases, and 7 bases lay outside the gene matches. Germline CDR1 MNHEY, CDR2 SVGAGI. The CDR3 nucleotides are TGTGCCAGCAGGGGACTAGGAGGGGACTACGAGCAGTACTTC. Residues: CASRGLGGDYEQYF.

This clone has a single count. The chain employs TRBV6-5 and TRBJ1-6, with 7 bases aligning to TRBD1. V was pared by 6 bases and J by 4 bases, with 3 bases of the junction left unmatched. CDR1 is MNHEY and CDR2 is SVGAGI in the germline V gene. This CDR3 contains 14 residues. CDR3 sequence reads: CASSRDSYNSPLHF. CDR3 nucleotides: TGTGCCAGCAGCCGGGACAGTTATAATTCACCCCTCCACTTT.